This is a list of T cell receptor beta chains from one sample in a study of blood T cell repertoires in COVID-19. The protocol was immunoSEQ multiplex PCR, while the TCRdb copy is restricted to in-frame clones and leaves out a portion. Found here are about 59,000 clones, roughly 80% of them singletons; the top ten hold roughly 10%. Material for sequencing was peripheral blood. Source of these receptors: a human donor in a cohort sampled during active COVID-19. Both conserved end residues are part of each CDR3. The D gene is left open where the match is weak. Rows give clone size only sometimes, using once, few, many, or a class for an expanded clone.

clone size	D gene	V gene	J gene	CDR3 protein	CDR3 DNA
.	.	TRBV7-8	TRBJ2-7	CASSLVLATGSYEQYF	TGTGCCAGCAGCCTCGTCTTAGCGACCGGCTCCTACGAGCAGTACTTC
.	TRBD2	TRBV28	TRBJ2-3	CASSFRKERTSARGSQYF	TGTGCCAGCAGCTTTCGGAAAGAGAGGACTAGCGCCCGCGGGTCGCAGTATTTT
.	.	TRBV3-1/TRBV3-2	TRBJ1-6	CASSLRMGSRNSPLHF	TGTGCCAGCAGCCTAAGGATGGGTTCGCGGAATTCACCCCTCCACTTT
once	TRBD2	TRBV28	TRBJ2-3	CASSRGTRTDPDTQYF	TGTGCCAGCAGTAGAGGGACTAGGACTGACCCAGATACGCAGTATTTT
.	.	TRBV4-2	TRBJ2-7	CASSQVTTYEQYF	TGTGCCAGCAGTCAAGTTACTACTTACGAGCAGTACTTC
.	.	TRBV28	TRBJ1-5	CASAPKTLREIQHF	TGTGCCAGCGCTCCCAAAACCCTTCGAGAAATCCAGCATTTT
few	.	TRBV29-1	TRBJ2-5	CSVDRDTQETQYF	TGCAGCGTGGACCGGGACACGCAAGAGACCCAGTACTTC
many	TRBD2	TRBV6-4	TRBJ2-1	CASSVDGTSGANEQFF	TGTGCCAGCAGTGTTGATGGGACTAGCGGGGCAAATGAGCAGTTCTTC
.	TRBD1	TRBV28	TRBJ2-7	CATRPWDRVWEQYF	TGTGCCACCAGGCCGTGGGACAGAGTTTGGGAGCAGTACTTC
.	TRBD1	TRBV7-2	TRBJ2-5	CASSSPGRLTGGAWETQYF	TGTGCCAGCAGCTCCCCCGGACGGCTGACAGGGGGCGCATGGGAGACCCAGTACTTC
.	.	TRBV7-2	TRBJ2-1	CASSFETAGEQFF	TGTGCCAGCAGCTTCGAGACAGCGGGTGAGCAGTTCTTC
.	TRBD2	TRBV5-4	TRBJ2-1	CASSSRDYTYNEQFF	TGTGCCAGCAGCTCCCGGGACTATACCTACAATGAGCAGTTCTTC
.	TRBD1	TRBV4-3	TRBJ1-1	CASSQAGTARNTEAFF	TGCGCCAGCAGCCAAGCGGGGACAGCAAGAAACACTGAAGCTTTCTTT
few	TRBD1	TRBV10-1	TRBJ1-1	CASRVDRENTEAFF	TGCGCCAGCAGGGTTGACAGGGAGAACACTGAAGCTTTCTTT
few	.	TRBV16	TRBJ2-7	CASSPSVYEQYF	TGTGCCAGCAGCCCCTCAGTTTACGAGCAGTACTTC
.	TRBD1	TRBV29-1	TRBJ1-4	CSASDRGNEKLFF	TGCAGCGCCTCCGACAGGGGGAATGAAAAACTGTTTTTT
few	.	TRBV4-1	TRBJ1-6	CASSQELNLAYNSPLHF	TGCGCCAGCAGCCAAGAGCTAAACCTAGCTTATAATTCACCCCTCCACTTT
.	.	TRBV5-1	TRBJ2-7	CASSLSSNEQYF	TGCGCCAGCAGCTTGAGTAGTAACGAGCAGTACTTC
.	.	TRBV6-2/TRBV6-3	TRBJ1-2	CASSQNQQGSYTF	TGTGCCAGCAGCCAGAATCAACAGGGTAGCTACACCTTC
.	.	TRBV6-4	TRBJ1-1	CASSDYSNTEAFF	TGTGCCAGCAGTGATTACAGCAACACTGAAGCTTTCTTT
.	.	TRBV10-1	TRBJ2-1	CASSADGSPYNEQFF	TGCGCCAGCAGTGCTGACGGGTCCCCCTACAATGAGCAGTTCTTC
.	.	TRBV9	TRBJ2-7	CASSVEASRPGGNEQYF	TGTGCCAGCAGCGTAGAGGCGTCGCGCCCTGGGGGGAACGAGCAGTACTTC
.	TRBD1	TRBV6-5	TRBJ2-7	CASRTTGGGEQYF	TGTGCCAGCAGGACCACAGGGGGCGGGGAGCAGTACTTC
.	.	TRBV5-4	TRBJ2-3	CASSWGLPPDTQYF	TGTGCCAGCAGCTGGGGACTCCCCCCGGATACGCAGTATTTT
.	TRBD1	TRBV25-1	TRBJ2-7	CASSGTGIPIYPSYEQYF	TGTGCCAGCAGTGGGACAGGGATACCAATATACCCATCCTACGAGCAGTACTTC
once	.	TRBV4-3	TRBJ2-1	CASSQDSGYEQFF	TGCGCCAGCAGCCAAGATTCGGGATACGAGCAGTTCTTC
many	.	TRBV1	TRBJ1-6	CTSSQVWGVKSPLHF	TGCACCAGCAGCCAAGTATGGGGAGTAAAGTCACCCCTCCACTTT
.	.	TRBV30	TRBJ1-5	CAWSFEFSNQPQHF	TGTGCCTGGAGTTTTGAGTTTAGCAATCAGCCCCAGCATTTT
.	TRBD1	TRBV27	TRBJ2-6	CASSLSTYEDRNSGANVLTF	TGTGCCAGCAGTTTATCCACGTATGAGGACAGGAACTCTGGGGCCAACGTCCTGACTTTC
.	TRBD1	TRBV14	TRBJ2-2	CASSQWTGLNTGELFF	TGTGCCAGCAGCCAGTGGACAGGGCTGAACACCGGGGAGCTGTTTTTT
.	TRBD1	TRBV16	TRBJ2-7	CASSHRQGNYEQYF	TGTGCCAGCAGCCACCGACAGGGTAACTACGAGCAGTACTTC
once	.	TRBV9	TRBJ2-2	CASSLDPRSPTGELFF	TGTGCCAGCAGCCTAGACCCAAGAAGCCCCACCGGGGAGCTGTTTTTT
.	.	TRBV19	TRBJ2-3	CASSTGEGVTDTQYF	TGTGCCAGTAGCACCGGGGAGGGGGTTACAGATACGCAGTATTTT
.	.	TRBV27	TRBJ1-1	CASSSDLLNTEAFF	TGTGCCAGCAGTTCCGATCTACTTAACACTGAAGCTTTCTTT
.	.	TRBV7-2	TRBJ1-1	CASSPTPGTEAFF	TGTGCCAGCAGCCCCACGCCGGGCACTGAAGCTTTCTTT
few	TRBD1	TRBV27	TRBJ2-7	CASSLEGASSYEQYF	TGTGCCAGCAGTTTAGAGGGGGCGAGCTCCTACGAGCAGTACTTC
.	TRBD2	TRBV18	TRBJ2-1	CASSPPGLAGGLSYNEQFF	TGTGCCAGCTCACCTCCGGGACTAGCGGGAGGGCTCTCCTACAATGAGCAGTTCTTC
.	TRBD1	TRBV2	TRBJ1-2	CASSDQQGSYGYTF	TGTGCCAGCAGTGACCAACAGGGGAGCTATGGCTACACCTTC
.	.	TRBV7-8	TRBJ1-4	CASSLDAGRGEKLFF	TGTGCCAGCAGCTTAGATGCGGGCCGGGGTGAAAAACTGTTTTTT
once	.	TRBV30	TRBJ2-3	CAWIKETQYF	TGTGCCTGGATAAAGGAGACGCAGTATTTT
once	TRBD2	TRBV29-1	TRBJ2-5	CSVERGSAQYF	TGCAGCGTCGAGCGGGGCTCGGCCCAGTACTTC
.	.	TRBV19	TRBJ2-6	CASSKAGSRANVLTF	TGTGCCAGTTCCAAGGCAGGGTCTCGCGCCAACGTCCTGACTTTC